The rows below give T cell receptor beta chains drawn from one sample of a study of cytomegalovirus exposure and HLA in healthy donors. Assay used: immunoSEQ multiplex PCR; TCRdb lists only in-frame clones, some missing. The data contain about 200,000 clones, less than 85% of them singletons. Sequencing was done on a sample of PBMCs. These receptors came from a young man in good health and CMV-seronegative. Each CDR3 is given with its conserved first and last residue. D genes are given only for firm matches. Some rows have no size entry. The others give once, few or many, or a class for an expanded clone.

abundance: NA
j_gene: TRBJ2-3
v_gene: TRBV7-9
d_gene: NA
CDR3nt: TGTGCCAGCAGCTTATCACAGAGCACAGATACGCAGTATTTT
CDR3aa: CASSLSQSTDTQYF

abundance: NA
j_gene: TRBJ2-7
v_gene: TRBV7-6
d_gene: NA
CDR3nt: TGTGCCAGCAGCGACACTGAAAATTGGGACGAGCAGTACTTC
CDR3aa: CASSDTENWDEQYF

abundance: NA
j_gene: TRBJ2-7
v_gene: TRBV29-1
d_gene: TRBD2
CDR3nt: TGCAGCGTTCCCCCCCGGGGGGATCTCCGCTACGAGCAGTACTTC
CDR3aa: CSVPPRGDLRYEQYF

abundance: NA
j_gene: TRBJ1-5
v_gene: TRBV6-4
d_gene: NA
CDR3nt: TGTGCCAGCAGTGACTCATTGCGGGGGCTACAGCCCCAGCATTTT
CDR3aa: CASSDSLRGLQPQHF

abundance: NA
j_gene: TRBJ2-7
v_gene: TRBV6-6
d_gene: NA
CDR3nt: TGTGCCAGCAGTTACGGGGGCCGTGCTTACGAGCAGTACTTC
CDR3aa: CASSYGGRAYEQYF

abundance: NA
j_gene: TRBJ2-2
v_gene: TRBV4-1
d_gene: TRBD2
CDR3nt: TGCGCCAGCAGCCAGACTATAGCGGGAGGGCCAGCCGGGGAGCTGTTTTTT
CDR3aa: CASSQTIAGGPAGELFF

abundance: few
j_gene: TRBJ2-7
v_gene: TRBV9
d_gene: NA
CDR3nt: TGTGCCAGCAGCAAGACGGACAGCCCCTACGAGCAGTACTTC
CDR3aa: CASSKTDSPYEQYF

abundance: NA
j_gene: TRBJ2-5
v_gene: TRBV6-1
d_gene: TRBD2
CDR3nt: TGTGCCAGCATGGGGGAGGGGACCCAGTACTTC
CDR3aa: CASMGEGTQYF

abundance: NA
j_gene: TRBJ1-1
v_gene: TRBV6-5
d_gene: NA
CDR3nt: TGTGCCAGCAGTTACTCGCCAGGGAAGATTAACACCGAAGCTTTCTTT
CDR3aa: CASSYSPGKINTEAFF

abundance: NA
j_gene: TRBJ2-7
v_gene: TRBV6-5
d_gene: NA
CDR3nt: TGTGCCAGCAGGTTCAATTACAGGGACTCCTACGAGCAGTACTTC
CDR3aa: CASRFNYRDSYEQYF

abundance: NA
j_gene: TRBJ2-5
v_gene: TRBV7-6
d_gene: TRBD2
CDR3nt: TGTGCCAGCAGCCCGGGACTAGTCAGAGAGACCCAGTACTTC
CDR3aa: CASSPGLVRETQYF

abundance: NA
j_gene: TRBJ1-2
v_gene: TRBV5-4
d_gene: NA
CDR3nt: TGTGCCAGCCGCGACCGGAGAAAAGACGACTATGGCTACACCTTC
CDR3aa: CASRDRRKDDYGYTF

abundance: NA
j_gene: TRBJ2-1
v_gene: TRBV9
d_gene: TRBD2
CDR3nt: TGTGCCAGCAGCGTGGGGGGGTGGGGGAATGAGCAGTTCTTC
CDR3aa: CASSVGGWGNEQFF

abundance: NA
j_gene: TRBJ2-7
v_gene: TRBV7-2
d_gene: TRBD1
CDR3nt: TGTGCCAGCAGCTTAGTGGCAGGGGGCGCCTACGAGCAGTACTTC
CDR3aa: CASSLVAGGAYEQYF

abundance: NA
j_gene: TRBJ2-2
v_gene: TRBV6-6
d_gene: NA
CDR3nt: TGTGCCAGCAGTTACTCTAGCCCGAACACCGGGGAGCTGTTTTTT
CDR3aa: CASSYSSPNTGELFF

abundance: few
j_gene: TRBJ2-1
v_gene: TRBV7-9
d_gene: NA
CDR3nt: TGTGCCAGCAGCTTAGAGGGGGGGTCCTACAATGAGCAGTTCTTC
CDR3aa: CASSLEGGSYNEQFF

abundance: NA
j_gene: TRBJ2-2
v_gene: TRBV29-1
d_gene: TRBD2
CDR3nt: TGCAGCGTTGTTGCATGGACGGGAGGGAAGGCCGGGGAGCTGTTTTTT
CDR3aa: CSVVAWTGGKAGELFF

abundance: once
j_gene: TRBJ2-7
v_gene: TRBV27
d_gene: NA
CDR3nt: TGTGCCTCGGCTAGGGGGAAGGGGCGCGAGCAGTACTTC
CDR3aa: CASARGKGREQYF

abundance: NA
j_gene: TRBJ2-1
v_gene: TRBV6-5
d_gene: TRBD1
CDR3nt: TGTGCCAGCAGTTACGGGCAGGGGGACTACAATGAGCAGTTCTTC
CDR3aa: CASSYGQGDYNEQFF

abundance: NA
j_gene: TRBJ2-1
v_gene: TRBV2
d_gene: TRBD2
CDR3nt: TGTGCCAGCAGGAGGACTAGCGGGACACAAGAGGAGCAGTTCTTC
CDR3aa: CASRRTSGTQEEQFF

abundance: NA
j_gene: TRBJ2-7
v_gene: TRBV7-9
d_gene: TRBD2
CDR3nt: TGTGCCAGCAGCTTAGGGATACTAGCGGGAGGTATCGACGAGCAGTACTTC
CDR3aa: CASSLGILAGGIDEQYF

abundance: NA
j_gene: TRBJ1-2
v_gene: TRBV29-1
d_gene: NA
CDR3nt: TGCAGCGTTGTCGGAAAACCAGGGTATGGCTACACCTTC
CDR3aa: CSVVGKPGYGYTF

abundance: NA
j_gene: TRBJ1-1
v_gene: TRBV5-1
d_gene: NA
CDR3nt: TGCGCCAGCAGCTTCAAAGGAGACACTGAAGCTTTCTTT
CDR3aa: CASSFKGDTEAFF

abundance: NA
j_gene: TRBJ1-1
v_gene: TRBV19
d_gene: NA
CDR3nt: TGTGCCAGTAGCACAGGATTGAACACTGAAGCTTTCTTT
CDR3aa: CASSTGLNTEAFF

abundance: few
j_gene: TRBJ2-7
v_gene: TRBV5-8
d_gene: TRBD2
CDR3nt: TGTGCCAGCAGCTCCCTCGGGACTAGCGGCTACGAGCAGTACTTC
CDR3aa: CASSSLGTSGYEQYF

abundance: once
j_gene: TRBJ2-6
v_gene: TRBV30
d_gene: TRBD1
CDR3nt: TGTGCCTGGAGCGGACAGGGGTCCACCTTAGGGGCCAACGTCCTGACTTTC
CDR3aa: CAWSGQGSTLGANVLTF

abundance: NA
j_gene: TRBJ2-1
v_gene: TRBV25-1
d_gene: NA
CDR3nt: TGTGCCACCGCAACTGAGCGGGTCTCCTCCTACAATGAGCAGTTCTTC
CDR3aa: CATATERVSSYNEQFF

abundance: once
j_gene: TRBJ2-3
v_gene: TRBV27
d_gene: NA
CDR3nt: TGTGCCAGCAGTTGGGGGGACTCACCAGATACGCAGTATTTT
CDR3aa: CASSWGDSPDTQYF

abundance: NA
j_gene: TRBJ2-2
v_gene: TRBV7-9
d_gene: NA
CDR3nt: TGTGCCAGCAGCTCACAGTACACCGGGGAGCTGTTTTTT
CDR3aa: CASSSQYTGELFF

abundance: NA
j_gene: TRBJ2-7
v_gene: TRBV10-3
d_gene: TRBD2
CDR3nt: TGTGCCATCAGTCTGACGGGAGGGCGTTCCGAGCAGTACTTC
CDR3aa: CAISLTGGRSEQYF

abundance: NA
j_gene: TRBJ2-3
v_gene: TRBV2
d_gene: NA
CDR3nt: TGTGCCAGCACGGGAAACACAGATACGCAGTATTTT
CDR3aa: CASTGNTDTQYF

abundance: NA
j_gene: TRBJ2-1
v_gene: TRBV29-1
d_gene: TRBD2
CDR3nt: TGCAGCGTTGGCGGGACTAGCGTCGAGCAGTTCTTC
CDR3aa: CSVGGTSVEQFF

abundance: NA
j_gene: TRBJ1-4
v_gene: TRBV19
d_gene: NA
CDR3nt: TGTGCCAGTAGTGACTCCGACCGGCGGGACCCCCTAGCAACTAATGAAAAACTGTTTTTT
CDR3aa: CASSDSDRRDPLATNEKLFF

abundance: NA
j_gene: TRBJ2-3
v_gene: TRBV7-9
d_gene: NA
CDR3nt: TGTGCCAGCATCCCCGGGGGATTTCGCACAGATACGCAGTATTTT
CDR3aa: CASIPGGFRTDTQYF

abundance: NA
j_gene: TRBJ2-3
v_gene: TRBV29-1
d_gene: TRBD2
CDR3nt: TGCAGCGAAACCAGGACTAGCGGCACAGATACGCAGTATTTT
CDR3aa: CSETRTSGTDTQYF

abundance: NA
j_gene: TRBJ2-7
v_gene: TRBV6-5
d_gene: TRBD1
CDR3nt: TGTGCCAGCAGTTACGAAGGGACAGGGTCTCCCTACGAGCAGTACTTC
CDR3aa: CASSYEGTGSPYEQYF

abundance: NA
j_gene: TRBJ2-1
v_gene: TRBV6-1
d_gene: NA
CDR3nt: TGTGCCAGCAGCCCCGGGTCCCGCTCCTACAATGAGCAGTTCTTC
CDR3aa: CASSPGSRSYNEQFF

abundance: few
j_gene: TRBJ1-2
v_gene: TRBV5-4
d_gene: TRBD1
CDR3nt: TGTGCCAGCAGCGAACGGACAGGGGGCTTTGGCTACACCTTC
CDR3aa: CASSERTGGFGYTF

abundance: NA
j_gene: TRBJ2-2
v_gene: TRBV5-4
d_gene: NA
CDR3nt: TGTGCCAGCAGGTGGGACACGGACACCGGGGAGCTGTTTTTT
CDR3aa: CASRWDTDTGELFF

abundance: NA
j_gene: TRBJ1-2
v_gene: TRBV28
d_gene: NA
CDR3nt: TGTGCCAGCAGTTTAATGGGGGCGGACTATGGCTACACCTTC
CDR3aa: CASSLMGADYGYTF

abundance: NA
j_gene: TRBJ2-7
v_gene: TRBV29-1
d_gene: TRBD1
CDR3nt: TGCAGCGTTGTAAGGGGGCTGACCTACGAGCAGTACTTC
CDR3aa: CSVVRGLTYEQYF

abundance: NA
j_gene: TRBJ2-3
v_gene: TRBV4-1
d_gene: TRBD2
CDR3nt: TGCGCCAGCAGCCGCATACTAGCGGGAGTCACAGATACGCAGTATTTT
CDR3aa: CASSRILAGVTDTQYF

abundance: NA
j_gene: TRBJ1-1
v_gene: TRBV7-9
d_gene: TRBD1
CDR3nt: TGTGCCAGCAGCCAGGGACAGGGAAACTATCCTTTGAACACTGAAGCTTTCTTT
CDR3aa: CASSQGQGNYPLNTEAFF

abundance: NA
j_gene: TRBJ2-4
v_gene: TRBV29-1
d_gene: NA
CDR3nt: TGCAGCGGGGAGTCGATGGCCAAAAACATTCAGTACTTC
CDR3aa: CSGESMAKNIQYF

abundance: NA
j_gene: TRBJ2-1
v_gene: TRBV7-2
d_gene: TRBD2
CDR3nt: TGTGCCAGCAGTTTTCGCCGGGACTACTCCTATGAGCAGTTCTTC
CDR3aa: CASSFRRDYSYEQFF

abundance: NA
j_gene: TRBJ2-7
v_gene: TRBV19
d_gene: TRBD1
CDR3nt: TGTGCCAGTAGTGCCCCCGGGACAGCCGCCTACGAGCAGTACTTC
CDR3aa: CASSAPGTAAYEQYF

abundance: few
j_gene: TRBJ2-6
v_gene: TRBV7-9
d_gene: TRBD1
CDR3nt: TGTTCCAGCAGCACACCCCTTACAGGGGGGAAGGCCAACGTCCTGACTTTC
CDR3aa: CSSSTPLTGGKANVLTF

abundance: NA
j_gene: TRBJ1-1
v_gene: TRBV7-2
d_gene: NA
CDR3nt: TGTGCCAGCAGCGTCAGGGGGAACACTGAAGCTTTCTTT
CDR3aa: CASSVRGNTEAFF

abundance: NA
j_gene: TRBJ1-1
v_gene: TRBV19
d_gene: TRBD1
CDR3nt: TGTGCCAGTAGTATAGAGACTCAGGGGGCCGAAGCTTTCTTT
CDR3aa: CASSIETQGAEAFF

abundance: NA
j_gene: TRBJ2-1
v_gene: TRBV27
d_gene: TRBD2
CDR3nt: TGTGCCAGCAGTTCACCAGCGGGAATCGACAATGAGCAGTTCTTC
CDR3aa: CASSSPAGIDNEQFF

abundance: NA
j_gene: TRBJ1-3
v_gene: TRBV30
d_gene: NA
CDR3nt: TGTGCCTGGAACGGACTCTCTGGAAACACCATATATTTT
CDR3aa: CAWNGLSGNTIYF